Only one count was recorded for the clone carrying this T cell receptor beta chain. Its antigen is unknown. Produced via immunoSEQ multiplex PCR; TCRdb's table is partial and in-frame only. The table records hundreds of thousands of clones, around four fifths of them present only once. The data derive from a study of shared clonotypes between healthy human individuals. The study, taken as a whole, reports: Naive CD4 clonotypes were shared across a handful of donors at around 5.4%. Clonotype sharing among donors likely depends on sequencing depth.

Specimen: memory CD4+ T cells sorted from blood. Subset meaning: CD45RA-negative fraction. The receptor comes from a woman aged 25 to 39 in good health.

CDR3 sequence (DNA): TGTGCCAGCAACCCTACAGAGAGCTCCTACAATGAGCAGTTCTTC. The encoded protein is CASNPTESSYNEQFF. V usage is TRBV6-5 and J usage is TRBJ2-1; D gene ambiguous. Trimming removed 7 bases at V and 0 bases at J, with 13 bases between. The CDR3 runs to 15 residues. Germline-derived CDR1 and CDR2 are MNHEY and SVGAGI.